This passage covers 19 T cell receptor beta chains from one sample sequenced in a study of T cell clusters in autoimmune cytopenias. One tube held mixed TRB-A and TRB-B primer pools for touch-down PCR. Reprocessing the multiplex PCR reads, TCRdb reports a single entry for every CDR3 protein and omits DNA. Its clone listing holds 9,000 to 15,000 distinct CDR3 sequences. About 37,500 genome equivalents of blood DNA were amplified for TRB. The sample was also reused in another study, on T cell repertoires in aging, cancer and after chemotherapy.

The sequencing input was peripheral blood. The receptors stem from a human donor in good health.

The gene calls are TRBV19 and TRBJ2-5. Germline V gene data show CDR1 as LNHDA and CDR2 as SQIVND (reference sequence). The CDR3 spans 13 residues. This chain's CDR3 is CASSLQRQETQYF. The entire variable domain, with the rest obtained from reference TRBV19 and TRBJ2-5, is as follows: DGGITQSPKYLFRKEGQNVTLSCEQNLNHDAMYWYRQDPGQGLRLIYYSQIVNDFQKGDIAEGYSVSREKKESFPLTVTSAQKNPTAFYLCASSLQRQETQYFGPGTRLLVL.

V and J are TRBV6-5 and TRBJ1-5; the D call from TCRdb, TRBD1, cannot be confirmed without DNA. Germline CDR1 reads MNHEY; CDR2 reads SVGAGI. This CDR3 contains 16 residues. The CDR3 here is CASRSGQGGFGQPQHF.

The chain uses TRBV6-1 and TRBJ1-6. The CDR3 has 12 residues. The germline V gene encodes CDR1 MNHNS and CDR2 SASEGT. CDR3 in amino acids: CASRGPNSPLHF.

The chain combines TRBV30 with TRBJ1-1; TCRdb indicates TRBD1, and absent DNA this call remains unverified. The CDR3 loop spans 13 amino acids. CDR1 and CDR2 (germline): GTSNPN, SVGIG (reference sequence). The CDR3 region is CAYSGQTNTEAFF.

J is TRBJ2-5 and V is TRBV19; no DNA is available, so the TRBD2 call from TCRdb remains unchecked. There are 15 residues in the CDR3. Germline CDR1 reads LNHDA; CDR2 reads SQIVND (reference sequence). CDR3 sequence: CASSIQRGYQETQYF. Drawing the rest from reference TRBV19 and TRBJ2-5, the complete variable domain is DGGITQSPKYLFRKEGQNVTLSCEQNLNHDAMYWYRQDPGQGLRLIYYSQIVNDFQKGDIAEGYSVSREKKESFPLTVTSAQKNPTAFYLCASSIQRGYQETQYFGPGTRLLVL.

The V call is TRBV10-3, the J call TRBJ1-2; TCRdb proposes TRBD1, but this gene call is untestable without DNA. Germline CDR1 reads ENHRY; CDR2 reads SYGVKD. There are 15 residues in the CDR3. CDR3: CASSSGRSGGGGYTF.

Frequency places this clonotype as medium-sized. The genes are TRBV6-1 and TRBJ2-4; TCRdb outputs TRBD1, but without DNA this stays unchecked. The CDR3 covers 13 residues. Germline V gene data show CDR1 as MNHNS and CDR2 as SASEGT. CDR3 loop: CASRDLTGSIQYF.

CDR3 region: CASSSGGAKNIQYF. The chain combines TRBV27 with TRBJ2-4; no DNA is available, so the TRBD1 call from TCRdb remains unchecked. The CDR3 is made up of 14 amino acids. The V gene's germline CDR1 is MNHEY and CDR2 SMNVEV (reference sequence).

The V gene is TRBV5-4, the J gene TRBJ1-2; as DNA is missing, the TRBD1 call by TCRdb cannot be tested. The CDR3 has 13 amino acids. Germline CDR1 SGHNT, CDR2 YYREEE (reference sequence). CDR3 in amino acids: CASSPAGIYGYTF. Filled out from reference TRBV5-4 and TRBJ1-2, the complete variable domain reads ETGVTQSPTHLIKTRGQQVTLRCSSQSGHNTVSWYQQALGQGPQFIFQYYREEENGRGNFPPRFSGLQFPNYSSELNVNALELDDSALYLCASSPAGIYGYTFGSGTRLTVV.

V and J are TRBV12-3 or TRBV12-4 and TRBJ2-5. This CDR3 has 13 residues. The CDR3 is CASSTTRKETQYF.

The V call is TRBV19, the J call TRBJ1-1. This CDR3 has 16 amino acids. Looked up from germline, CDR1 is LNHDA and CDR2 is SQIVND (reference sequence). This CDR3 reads CASSMDRASTALRAFF.

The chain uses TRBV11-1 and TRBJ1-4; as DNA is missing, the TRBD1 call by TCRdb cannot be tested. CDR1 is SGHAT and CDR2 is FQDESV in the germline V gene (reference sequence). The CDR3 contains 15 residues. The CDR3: CASSSESNAREKLFF.

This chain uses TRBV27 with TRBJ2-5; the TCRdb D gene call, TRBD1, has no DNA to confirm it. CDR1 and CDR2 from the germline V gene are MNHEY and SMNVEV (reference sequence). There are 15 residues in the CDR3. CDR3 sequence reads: CASSFQGGWQETQYF.

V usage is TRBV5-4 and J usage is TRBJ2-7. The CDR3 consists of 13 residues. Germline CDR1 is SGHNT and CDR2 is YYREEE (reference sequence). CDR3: CASSLESSYEQYF.

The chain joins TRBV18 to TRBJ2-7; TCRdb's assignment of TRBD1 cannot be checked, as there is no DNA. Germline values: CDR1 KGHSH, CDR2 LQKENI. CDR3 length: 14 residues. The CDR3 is CASSRGQVSYEQYF.

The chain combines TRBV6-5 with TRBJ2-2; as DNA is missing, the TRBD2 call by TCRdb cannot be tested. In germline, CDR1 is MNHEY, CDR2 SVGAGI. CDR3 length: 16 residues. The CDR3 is CASSRSPVSETGELFF.

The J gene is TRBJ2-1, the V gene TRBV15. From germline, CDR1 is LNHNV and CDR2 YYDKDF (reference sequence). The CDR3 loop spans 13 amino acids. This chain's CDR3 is CATSRVGSEKQFF. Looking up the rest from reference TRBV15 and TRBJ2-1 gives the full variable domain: DAMVIQNPRYQVTQFGKPVTLSCSQTLNHNVMYWYQQKSSQAPKLLFHYYDKDFNNEADTPDNFQSRRPNTSFCFLDIRSPGLGDTAMYLCATSRVGSEKQFFGPGTRLTVL.

CDR3 region: CASSLRTLTGELFF. The J gene is TRBJ2-2, the V gene TRBV5-4. The CDR3 is made up of 14 amino acids. The germline CDR1 and CDR2 sequences are SGHNT and YYREEE (reference sequence).

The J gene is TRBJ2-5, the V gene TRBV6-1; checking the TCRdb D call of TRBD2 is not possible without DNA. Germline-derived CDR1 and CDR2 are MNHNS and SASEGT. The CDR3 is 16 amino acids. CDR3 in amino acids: CASSEASGGAWKTQYF.